The T cell receptor (beta chain) under discussion was sequenced for a study of blood T cell repertoires in COVID-19. The table came from immunoSEQ multiplex PCR; TCRdb's copy has only in-frame clones and leaves some out. This sample has fewer than 90,000 clones, with approximately 84% found just once. CDR3 length: 15 residues. V lost 7 bases and J 0 bases, leaving 10 bases between the germline ends. From germline, CDR1 is MNHEY and CDR2 SVGAGI. The chain joins TRBV6-5 to TRBJ1-6; D is unresolved. Material: peripheral blood. The TCR originated in a man aged 65 to 79 with acute or convalescent COVID-19. As DNA, the CDR3 is TGTGCCAGCAAAGACTGGAGCTCCTATAATTCACCCCTCCACTTT. Encoded protein: CASKDWSSYNSPLHF.